What follows are 12 T cell receptor beta chains derived from one specimen sequenced in a study of blood T cell repertoires in COVID-19. Profiled with immunoSEQ multiplex PCR; TCRdb holds only in-frame clones, not every one. The sample lists hundreds of thousands of clones; roughly 80% were seen once. Sequencing was carried out using peripheral blood. Receptors originate from a woman over 75 with acute or convalescent COVID-19.

This chain joins TRBV7-2 and TRBJ2-7, with 8 bases that match TRBD2. The germline V gene has CDR1 SGHTA and CDR2 FQGNSA. The CDR3 totals 15 residues. J lost 7 bases, V lost 3 bases, and 11 bases had no gene match. The CDR3 DNA sequence: TGTGCCAGCAGCTTGGGCGGGGGGCTTCAGGGTGAGCAGTACTTC. Translated: CASSLGGGLQGEQYF.

In this sample, this clone turned up a few times. V and J are TRBV11-3 and TRBJ2-3; TRBD2 is a possible D gene (5 bases). Trimming took 1 base from V and 2 from J, leaving 13 bases between them. CDR1 and CDR2 from the germline V gene are SGHNT and YENEEA. The CDR3 contains 16 residues. The CDR3 DNA is TGTGCCAGCAGCTTAGGTTCTAGCAGAGACACAGATACGCAGTATTTT. It is translated as CASSLGSSRDTDTQYF.

The V and J genes are TRBV5-1 and TRBJ1-1, with 9 bases fitting TRBD1. The CDR3 runs to 14 residues. The V gene's germline CDR1 is SGHRS and CDR2 YFSETQ. V dropped 0 bases and J dropped 4; count of bases not matched to a gene: 1. In DNA form, the CDR3 reads TGCGCCAGCAGCTTGGCGGACAGGGGCACTGAAGCTTTCTTT. This sequence encodes CASSLADRGTEAFF.

The CDR3 region is CASSLHFSDTNEAFF. For the CDR3, the DNA is TGTGCCAGCAGCTTACACTTTAGCGACACCAATGAAGCTTTCTTT. The genes are TRBV7-2 and TRBJ1-1; D gene ambiguous. In germline, CDR1 is SGHTA, CDR2 FQGNSA. With 2 bases removed from V and 7 bases from J, the gap between germline ends came to 17 bases. The length of the CDR3 is 15 residues.

The gene calls are TRBV6-6 and TRBJ2-7; 7 bases map to TRBD2. The CDR3 length is 17 residues. Trimming at V came to 5 bases and at J to 3 bases, leaving 16 bases not matched to a gene. CDR1 and CDR2 from the germline V gene are MNHNY and SVGAGI (reference sequence). The CDR3 coding sequence is TGTGCCAGCAGTCCCGGAGGACGCGGGGAGGGTTTCTACGAGCAGTACTTC. Translating it yields CASSPGGRGEGFYEQYF.

V and J are TRBV29-1 and TRBJ1-5, with 9 bases lining up with TRBD1. The germline CDR1 and CDR2 sequences are SQVTM and ANQGSEA. V lost 6 bases and J lost 5; bases outside the gene matches: 5. This CDR3 region has 13 residues. The CDR3 sequence: CSVGTGRDQPQHF. In nucleotides, the CDR3 is TGCAGCGTAGGGACAGGGAGGGATCAGCCCCAGCATTTT.

The J gene is TRBJ1-6, the V gene TRBV5-1; a possible D gene is TRBD1 (5 bases). With 7 bases removed from V and 12 bases from J, the gap between germline ends came to 14 bases. From germline, CDR1 is SGHRS and CDR2 YFSETQ. The CDR3 runs to 12 residues. CDR3 sequence (DNA): TGCGCCAGCTCCCCCTCGGGGGAACCCCTCCACTTT. Protein: CASSPSGEPLHF.

The CDR3 region is CASSQGFVAGESYEQYF. The CDR3, as DNA: TGTGCCAGCAGCCAAGGGTTTGTAGCGGGGGAATCCTACGAGCAGTACTTC. The chain joins TRBV3-1 (or the pseudogene TRBV3-2) to TRBJ2-7, with TRBD2 matching 9 bases. After removal of 1 base from V and 1 base from J, the junction contained 8 bases not matched to a gene. The germline CDR1 and CDR2 sequences are LGHDT and YNNKEL (reference sequence). The CDR3 totals 17 residues.

The chain joins TRBV9 to TRBJ1-3; no clear D gene. The length of the CDR3 is 15 residues. V was cut by 4 bases and J by 3 bases, with 14 bases left in between. The V gene's germline CDR1 is SGDLS and CDR2 YYNGEE. CDR3 coding DNA: TGTGCCAGCAGCTTCCTGACTGAGCATGGAAACACCATATATTTT. Translating gives CASSFLTEHGNTIYF.

This chain joins TRBV23-1 and TRBJ2-1; D may be TRBD1 (5 bases). TRBV23-1 is an ORF, and what it does is uncertain. CDR3 length: 17 amino acids. The V gene lost 1 base and the J gene lost 0 bases, with 13 bases spanning the gap. CDR3 nucleotides: TGCGCCAGCAGTCAATTCGGCGCAGGGCGCTCCTACAATGAGCAGTTCTTC. This sequence encodes CASSQFGAGRSYNEQFF.

The chain uses TRBV16 and TRBJ2-4; 7 bases map to TRBD1. J was trimmed by 7 bases and V by 1 base; bases with no gene match: 7. There are 15 residues in the CDR3. Germline CDR1 is KGHSY and CDR2 is FQNENV. CDR3 DNA: TGTGCCAGCAGCCAATTCCAGGGGGAGCTGAACATTCAGTACTTC. This sequence encodes CASSQFQGELNIQYF.

The chain uses TRBV5-1 and TRBJ1-4, with TRBD1 identical over 7 bases. The CDR3 contains 14 residues. The junction had 3 bases not matched to a gene; V was cut back by 4 bases and J by 3 bases. From germline, CDR1 is SGHRS and CDR2 YFSETQ. The CDR3 nucleotides are TGCGCCAGCAGCCGGACAGGTCCTAATGAAAAACTGTTTTTT. Translating it yields CASSRTGPNEKLFF.